This T cell receptor beta chain is drawn from a study of neurological immune-mediated disorders. TCRdb re-called the 5' RACE reads through MiXCR, storing one row per CDR3 protein. The repertoire holds about 52,000 distinct CDR3 sequences, 3% to 4% seen once, with 6.5% to 8% in the top ten. This clonotype was found a few times. The CDR3 loop spans 14 amino acids. V gave up 8 bases and J gave up 6 bases, with 19 bases separating them. Germline CDR1 and CDR2: LNHDA and SQIVND (reference sequence). The origin of this receptor is a man between 60 and 75 years old with multiple sclerosis. The chain employs TRBV19 and TRBJ1-2, with D perhaps matching TRBD1 (6 bases). Sequences were obtained from PBMCs. CDR3 sequence reads: CASAQGSYSDGYTF. The CDR3, as DNA: TGTGCCAGTGCACAGGGCTCATATTCCGATGGCTACACCTTC.